The clone carrying this T cell receptor (beta chain) has a single count. This sample was included in a study of cytomegalovirus exposure and HLA in healthy donors. The PCR employed 60 Vbeta primers together with 13 Jbeta primers. TCRdb's table, derived via immunoSEQ multiplex PCR, lists solely in-frame clones and lacks some. Among about 98,000 clones listed, roughly 81% were seen once. This CDR3 spans 13 amino acids. Looked up from germline, CDR1 is SEHNR and CDR2 is FQNEAQ (reference sequence). Trimming took 4 bases from V and 6 from J, leaving 9 bases between them. Sequencing used PBMCs. This TCR derives from a man in his forties in good health and CMV-seronegative. The gene calls are TRBV7-9 and TRBJ1-4; D is uncertain. Here the CDR3 reads CASSYNSDEKLFF. CDR3 in DNA: TGTGCCAGCAGCTATAACTCGGATGAAAAACTGTTTTTT.